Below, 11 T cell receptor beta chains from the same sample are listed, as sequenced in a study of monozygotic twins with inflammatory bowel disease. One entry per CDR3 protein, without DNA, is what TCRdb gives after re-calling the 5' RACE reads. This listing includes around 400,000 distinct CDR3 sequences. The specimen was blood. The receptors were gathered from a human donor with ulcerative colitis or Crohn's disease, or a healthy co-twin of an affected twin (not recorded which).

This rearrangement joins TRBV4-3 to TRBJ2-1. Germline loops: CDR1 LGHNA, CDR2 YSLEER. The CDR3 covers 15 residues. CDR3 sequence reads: CASSQETVGYNEQFF.

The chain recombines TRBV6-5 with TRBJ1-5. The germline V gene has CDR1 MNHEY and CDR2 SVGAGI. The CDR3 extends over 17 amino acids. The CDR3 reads CASSSRPITRLIQPQHF.

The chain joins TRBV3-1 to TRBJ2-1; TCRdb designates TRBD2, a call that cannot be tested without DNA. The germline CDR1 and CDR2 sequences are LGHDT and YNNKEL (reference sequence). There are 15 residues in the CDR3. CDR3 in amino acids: CASSQNAGGLGEQFF.

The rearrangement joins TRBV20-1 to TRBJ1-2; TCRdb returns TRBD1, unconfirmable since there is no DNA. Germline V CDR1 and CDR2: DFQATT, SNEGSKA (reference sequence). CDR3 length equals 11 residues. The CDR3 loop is CSVDRKYGYTF.

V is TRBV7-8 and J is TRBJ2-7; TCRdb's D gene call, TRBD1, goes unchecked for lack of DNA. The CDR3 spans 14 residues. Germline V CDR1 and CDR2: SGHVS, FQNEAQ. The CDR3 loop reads CASSPYNRLNEQYF.

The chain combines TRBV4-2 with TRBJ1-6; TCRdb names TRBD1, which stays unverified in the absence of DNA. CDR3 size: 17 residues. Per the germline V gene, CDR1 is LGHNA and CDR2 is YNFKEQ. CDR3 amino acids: CASSQPETGGGVSPLHF.

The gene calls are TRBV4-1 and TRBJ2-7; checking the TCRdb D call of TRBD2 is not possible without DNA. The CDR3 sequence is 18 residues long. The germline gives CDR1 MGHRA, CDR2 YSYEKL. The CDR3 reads CASSQEKSRLVPDYEQYF.

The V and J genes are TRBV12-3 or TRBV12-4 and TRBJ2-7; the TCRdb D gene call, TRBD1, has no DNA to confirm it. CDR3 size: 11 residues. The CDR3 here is CASSPGHQQYF.

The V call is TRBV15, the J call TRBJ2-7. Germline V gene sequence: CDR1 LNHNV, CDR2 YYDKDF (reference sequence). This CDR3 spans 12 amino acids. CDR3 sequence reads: CATSRRYYEQYF.

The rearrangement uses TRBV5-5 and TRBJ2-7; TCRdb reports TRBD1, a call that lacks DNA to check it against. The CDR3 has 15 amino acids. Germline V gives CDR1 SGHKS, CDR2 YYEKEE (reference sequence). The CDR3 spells CASSYSDRGSYEQYF.

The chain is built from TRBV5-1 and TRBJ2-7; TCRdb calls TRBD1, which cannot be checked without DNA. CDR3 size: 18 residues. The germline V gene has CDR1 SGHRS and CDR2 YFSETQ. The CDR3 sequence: CASSINPGQGSWAYEQYF. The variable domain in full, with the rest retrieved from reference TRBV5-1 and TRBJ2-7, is KAGVTQTPRYLIKTRGQQVTLSCSPISGHRSVSWYQQTPGQGLQFLFEYFSETQRNKGNFPGRFSGRQFSNSRSEMNVSTLELGDSALYLCASSINPGQGSWAYEQYFGPGTRLTVT.